The TCR beta chain under discussion was sequenced for a study of T-cell memory formation after mild COVID-19. Study results and limitations: Day 37-peaking second-wave clones had unconfirmed SARS-CoV-2 specificity. Within pre-infection memory, some responding clones were found, suggesting cross-reactive memory joined.

TCRdb independently ran MiXCR on the 5' RACE reads; one entry per CDR3 protein. The sample lists about 210,000 distinct CDR3 sequences, about 10% occurring once. This clonotype was recorded a few times. Its target is unknown. The V gene end was trimmed by 10 bases and the J gene end by 0 bases; junction bases not matched to a gene: 11. The germline V gene encodes CDR1 MNHEY and CDR2 SVGAGI. There are 15 residues in the CDR3. This TCR came from a man in his late teens or twenties who had mild COVID-19 (a few samples of this study predate the infection). Cell type and time point are not known. The specimen was PBMCs or a T cell subset sorted from them (not recorded which). This rearrangement joins TRBV6-5 to TRBJ2-5; 7 bases align to TRBD1. The CDR3 sequence: CATLKGAGYQETQYF. In DNA, the CDR3 is TGTGCCACACTGAAGGGGGCTGGTTACCAAGAGACCCAGTACTTC.